Below, 9 T cell receptor beta chains from the same sample are listed, as sequenced in a study of blood T cell repertoires in COVID-19. TCRdb's table, derived via immunoSEQ multiplex PCR, lists solely in-frame clones and lacks some. The sample lists around 290,000 clones, around 90% seen once, with 2% to 2.5% in the top ten. The sequencing input was PBMCs or T cells enriched from blood (not recorded which). The receptor source for this set is a woman in her sixties or seventies in a cohort exposed to, infected with or recovered from COVID-19 (not recorded which).

This clone was found a few times. The genes are TRBV4-3 and TRBJ2-7; 12 bases are shared with TRBD2. The trim removed 5 bases at V and 2 bases at J, leaving 7 bases unmatched. The CDR3 is made up of 16 amino acids. Germline V CDR1 and CDR2: LGHNA, YSLEER. In DNA, the CDR3 is TGCGCCAGCAGCGCACGGACTAGCGGGACCCCCTACGAGCAGTACTTC. This gives the protein CASSARTSGTPYEQYF.

The V call is TRBV4-3, the J call TRBJ2-1, with 9 positions matching TRBD2. The J segment lost 6 bases and the V segment lost 1 base, leaving 7 bases of the junction unmatched. Germline CDR1 LGHNA, CDR2 YSLEER. This CDR3 has 16 residues. The DNA for the CDR3 is TGCGCCAGCAGCCAAGTTAGCGGGAGTCAAGTCAATGAGCAGTTCTTC. Amino acids: CASSQVSGSQVNEQFF.

V gene TRBV7-2 combines with J gene TRBJ1-4, with 10 bases matching TRBD1. Unmatched junction bases numbered 6, after V lost 1 base and J lost 10 bases. The germline gives CDR1 SGHTA, CDR2 FQGNSA. The CDR3 is 15 residues long. The DNA for the CDR3 is TGTGCCAGCAGCTTAGGAGGGACAGGGGTAGGAAAACTGTTTTTT. It encodes CASSLGGTGVGKLFF.

This chain joins TRBV10-1 and TRBJ2-7; maybe TRBD2 (6 bases). V was pared by 2 bases and J by 4 bases, with 12 bases between. The CDR3 covers 14 residues. Germline CDR1 reads WNHNN; CDR2 reads SYGVQD (reference sequence). CDR3 protein: CASSERGSGYEQYF. CDR3 nucleotide sequence: TGCGCCAGCAGTGAGCGGGGGTCAGGATACGAGCAGTACTTC.

This clone has a single count. This rearrangement joins TRBV7-9 to TRBJ2-7, with TRBD1 matching 8 bases. The V gene's germline CDR1 is SEHNR and CDR2 FQNEAQ (reference sequence). The CDR3 runs 15 residues. The junction had 6 bases not matched to a gene; V was cut back by 5 bases and J by 0 bases. The DNA for the CDR3 is TGTGCCAGCAGCCCAGGGACAGGACGCTCCTACGAGCAGTACTTC. It specifies CASSPGTGRSYEQYF.

The rearrangement links TRBV28 to TRBJ1-6; unclear D gene. The germline V gene encodes CDR1 MDHEN and CDR2 SYDVKM. The CDR3 contains 13 residues. The V end lost 7 bases, the J end lost 8 bases, and 12 bases lay between the germline ends. CDR3 DNA sequence: TGTGCCAGCACCTTGGCCCTCTATTCACCCCTCCACTTT. It encodes CASTLALYSPLHF.

The genes are TRBV11-2 and TRBJ2-1; weak D call: TRBD1 (6 bases). Germline CDR1 SGHAT, CDR2 FQNNGV. The CDR3 length is 14 residues. The V end was cut by 5 bases, the J end by 4 bases, with 12 bases between. The CDR3 nucleotides read TGTGCCAGCAGCCCGGGGACATCTTACAATGAGCAGTTCTTC. Residues: CASSPGTSYNEQFF.

This clone was counted a single time. J is TRBJ2-7 and V is TRBV5-4; perhaps TRBD1 as D (5 bases). V was clipped by 0 bases and J by 3 bases, with 10 bases between them. The CDR3 has 14 amino acids. Looked up from germline, CDR1 is SGHNT and CDR2 is YYREEE (reference sequence). The CDR3 reads CASSLDRSNYEQYF. Written as DNA, the CDR3 is TGTGCCAGCAGCTTGGACAGGTCCAACTACGAGCAGTACTTC. Looking up the rest from reference TRBV5-4 and TRBJ2-7 gives the full variable domain: ETGVTQSPTHLIKTRGQQVTLRCSSQSGHNTVSWYQQALGQGPQFIFQYYREEENGRGNFPPRFSGLQFPNYSSELNVNALELDDSALYLCASSLDRSNYEQYFGPGTRLTVT.

This clone was counted a few times. V and J are TRBV29-1 and TRBJ2-3, with 10 positions matching TRBD2. The germline gives CDR1 SQVTM, CDR2 ANQGSEA. CDR3 length: 14 residues. V shed 3 bases and J 4 bases; nucleotides not matched to a gene: 4. Here the CDR3 reads CSVDASGSSDTQYF. CDR3 sequence (DNA): TGCAGCGTTGATGCTAGCGGGAGTTCAGATACGCAGTATTTT.